This T cell receptor (beta chain) stems from a study of CD8 T cells in Susac syndrome. Reverse transcription of roughly 0.45 to 1 ug RNA used random hexamers. A multiplex approach, immunoSEQ multiplex PCR, amplified TCR beta CDR3 across 54 Vbeta and 13 Jbeta. TCRdb reprocessed the immunoSEQ multiplex PCR reads with MiXCR, giving one entry per CDR3 protein. This table has some 400,000 distinct CDR3 sequences, 75% to 90% appearing once. The CDR3 is 14 residues long. The V end lost 4 bases, the J end lost 5 bases, and 14 bases lay between the germline ends. CDR1 and CDR2 from the germline V gene are MNHEY and SMNVEV (reference sequence).

The V and J genes are TRBV27 and TRBJ2-5, with D maybe TRBD1 (6 bases). The TCR comes from a human donor with multiple sclerosis. The sequenced sample consisted of CD8+ T cells from PBMCs. CDR3 nucleotide sequence: TGTGCCAGCAGTTCATGGGGGCACCGGGAGACCCAGTACTTC. Its translation is CASSSWGHRETQYF.